This T cell receptor beta chain was observed in a study of blood T cell repertoires in COVID-19. This CDR3 region has 15 residues. The germline gives CDR1 SGHTA, CDR2 FQGNSA. The germline V and J ends were trimmed by 5 bases and 4 bases, with 17 bases remaining between them. The repertoire was sequenced with immunoSEQ multiplex PCR; TCRdb's copy has only in-frame clones and lacks some. The repertoire consists of more than 250,000 clones, with approximately 90% occurring once and the leading ten covering 3.5% to 4%. This sequence originates from a young man with active or convalescent COVID-19. This chain links TRBV7-2 with TRBJ2-5; D is perhaps TRBD1 (6 bases). Sequenced material: peripheral blood. The CDR3 DNA follows: TGTGCCAGCAGCGCACTCAGGGGTATTTCAGAGACCCAGTACTTC. This codes for CASSALRGISETQYF.